This TCR beta chain derives from a study of CD4 and CD8 cells across lung adenocarcinoma regions (dated by TCRdb to the late 2010s). Notes on the research overall: Intratumor heterogeneity of the T cell receptor repertoire was examined by comparing tumor centers with tumor margins.

Donors were patients with localized lung adenocarcinoma, a subtype of non-small cell lung cancer. The samples were taken from the margins of localized lung adenocarcinomas. For TCR repertoire analysis, CD4+ T cells from tumor tissue were profiled apart from CD8+ T cells. The library relied on PCR. For sequencing, a HiSeq X Ten was employed. TCRdb took the public reads, trimmed them with fastp at Q25, ran MiXCR for clone calling and kept in-frame beta chains. CDR3 protein sequences are deduplicated, and each keeps its most common genes and DNA. The sample table holds about 3,300 distinct CDR3 sequences, of which less than 65% were seen once. The top ten hold roughly 18% of the sample. Remarks on this clonotype: Its antigen is unknown. One base away there is no much larger clone; base qualities are not given.

Looking up the germline V gene yields CDR1 MGHRA and CDR2 YSYEKL. The junction carries 6 bases between V and J, which are trimmed by 0 bases and 3 bases respectively. Reading from cysteine to phenylalanine, the CDR3 counts 14 amino acids. Just the 42-base CDR3 DNA is kept, in frame starting at base 1. This sequence was found in a female donor with lung adenocarcinoma. The CD4 and CD8 labels of this study may be unreliable. Input material: CD4+ T cells from the margin of a lung tumor. This specimen's cell subset or site label, per the study, means: tumor margin region. The chain is made from TRBV4-1 and TRBJ2-1, with the D gene not clear enough to name. This receptor carries the CDR3 CASSQDAVYNEQFF. The DNA reads TGCGCCAGCAGCCAAGATGCAGTCTACAATGAGCAGTTCTTC.